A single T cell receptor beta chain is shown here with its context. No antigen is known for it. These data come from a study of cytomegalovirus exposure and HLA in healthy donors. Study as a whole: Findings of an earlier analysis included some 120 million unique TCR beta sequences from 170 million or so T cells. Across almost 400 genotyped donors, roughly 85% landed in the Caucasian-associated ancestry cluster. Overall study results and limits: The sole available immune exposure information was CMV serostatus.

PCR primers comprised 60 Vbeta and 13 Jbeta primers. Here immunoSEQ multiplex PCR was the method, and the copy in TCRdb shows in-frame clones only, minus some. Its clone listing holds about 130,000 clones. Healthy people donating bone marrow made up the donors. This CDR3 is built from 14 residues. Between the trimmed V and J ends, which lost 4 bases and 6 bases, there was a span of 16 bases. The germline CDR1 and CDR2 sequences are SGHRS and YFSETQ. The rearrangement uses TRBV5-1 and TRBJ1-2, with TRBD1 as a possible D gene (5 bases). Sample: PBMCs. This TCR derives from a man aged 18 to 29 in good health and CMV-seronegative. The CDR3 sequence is CASSIRDLVDGYTF. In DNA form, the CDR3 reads TGCGCCAGCAGCATCAGGGATTTGGTTGATGGCTACACCTTC.